This T cell receptor beta chain is drawn from a study of OX40 agonist ivuxolimab in advanced cancers. Across the whole study: Each patient was given ivuxolimab into a vein every 2 weeks, at 0.01 to 10 mg/kg.

Clones were read by immunoSEQ multiplex PCR, and TCRdb kept only the in-frame ones, dropping some. The sample includes 70,000 to 85,000 clones, approximately 95% of them seen just once. The trim removed 5 bases at V and 5 bases at J, leaving 14 bases unmatched. The CDR3 extends over 16 amino acids. Looked up from germline, CDR1 is SNHLY and CDR2 is FYNNEI. This TCR was recovered from an adult with an advanced solid tumor such as melanoma, head and neck, liver or kidney cancer. The specimen was CD4+ or CD8+ T cells sorted from blood, collected in a trial of the OX40 agonist ivuxolimab. The chain has TRBV2 and TRBJ1-1, with TRBD1 matching over 7 bases. The CDR3 DNA follows: TGTGCCAGCAGTCCGGGACAGACCTCTATCTTTACTGAAGCTTTCTTT. Amino acids: CASSPGQTSIFTEAFF.